The 11 T cell receptor beta chains below were found in one sample sequenced in a study of OX40 agonist ivuxolimab in advanced cancers. Here immunoSEQ multiplex PCR was the method, and the copy in TCRdb shows in-frame clones only, minus some. The table has around 65,000 clones, 80% to 95% seen once. The sequences come from CD4+ or CD8+ T cells sorted from blood, collected in a trial of the OX40 agonist ivuxolimab. The receptors come from an adult with an advanced solid tumor such as melanoma, head and neck, liver or kidney cancer.

The rearrangement joins TRBV9 to TRBJ2-5; D call uncertain. The CDR3 covers 11 residues. V lost 2 bases, J lost 4 bases, and 3 bases lay in between. In germline, CDR1 is SGDLS, CDR2 YYNGEE. CDR3 coding DNA: TGTGCCAGCAGCGTGAGAGAGACCCAGTACTTC. It is translated as CASSVRETQYF.

In DNA form, the CDR3 reads TGTGCCAGCAGTCTGGGAGCGGGTTCCTACAATGAGCAGTTCTTC. It yields the protein CASSLGAGSYNEQFF. The chain couples TRBV6-6 to TRBJ2-1, with D possibly TRBD2 on 6 matching bases. Between the trimmed V and J ends, which lost 5 bases and 1 base, there was a span of 12 bases. CDR3 length: 15 amino acids. Germline V gene lookup returns CDR1 MNHNY and CDR2 SVGAGI (reference sequence).

V usage is TRBV19 and J usage is TRBJ1-1; D is ambiguous. The germline V gene encodes CDR1 LNHDA and CDR2 SQIVND (reference sequence). CDR3 length equals 13 residues. Trimming left V 8 bases short and J 7 bases short, with 17 bases between. The CDR3: CASGSSPGSEAFF. The CDR3 DNA reads as TGTGCCAGTGGCAGCTCACCTGGGAGTGAAGCTTTCTTT. The full variable domain, rest sourced from reference TRBV19 and TRBJ1-1, is DGGITQSPKYLFRKEGQNVTLSCEQNLNHDAMYWYRQDPGQGLRLIYYSQIVNDFQKGDIAEGYSVSREKKESFPLTVTSAQKNPTAFYLCASGSSPGSEAFFGQGTRLTVV.

This chain links TRBV29-1 with TRBJ1-2, with 7 bases fitting TRBD1. CDR1 SQVTM and CDR2 ANQGSEA come from the germline V gene. The V segment lost 3 bases and the J segment 1 base; nucleotides outside the gene matches: 5. CDR3 length: 14 amino acids. The CDR3 coding sequence is TGCAGCGTTGATACAGGGGCCTTTAACTATGGCTACACCTTC. This codes for CSVDTGAFNYGYTF.

This clone was picked up one time. The chain recombines TRBV7-3 with TRBJ2-1; D is tentatively TRBD1 or TRBD2 (5 bases each). Deletions cut 3 bases from V and 0 bases from J, with 9 bases between. The CDR3 contains 15 residues. The germline V gene encodes CDR1 SGHTA and CDR2 FQGTGA. In DNA, the CDR3 is TGTGCCAGCAGCTTCGCAGGGAGCTCCTACAATGAGCAGTTCTTC. Translation: CASSFAGSSYNEQFF.

Here the CDR3 reads CASSPGPGGETEAFF. In DNA, the CDR3 is TGTGCCAGCAGCCCGGGACCAGGGGGGGAAACTGAAGCTTTCTTT. V usage is TRBV12-1 and J usage is TRBJ1-1. TRBV12-1 corresponds to a pseudogene. The CDR3 contains 15 residues.

V usage is TRBV6-5 and J usage is TRBJ2-7; tentatively, D is TRBD1 (6 bases). V shed 4 bases and J shed 3 bases, with 13 bases lying between them. Germline V gene sequence: CDR1 MNHEY, CDR2 SVGAGI. The CDR3 has 14 amino acids. This CDR3 reads CASSFETGYYEQYF. CDR3 bases: TGTGCCAGCAGTTTCGAGACAGGATACTACGAGCAGTACTTC.

The chain is built from TRBV13 and TRBJ2-7; no definite D call. The germline V gene has CDR1 PRHDT and CDR2 FYEKMQ (reference sequence). Trimming shortened V by 0 bases and J by 3 bases, and 6 bases separated the two germline ends. This CDR3 spans 13 amino acids. As DNA, the CDR3 is TGTGCCAGCAGCTTAGGCCGAGGCTACGAGCAGTACTTC. Residues: CASSLGRGYEQYF.

This clone has a single count. This rearrangement joins TRBV21-1 to TRBJ2-3; no DNA check was done on the table's D call, TRBD2. TRBV21-1 is shown as a pseudogene. The CDR3 length is 13 residues. The CDR3 loop is CASSKGRVDTQYF. The CDR3 nucleotides read TGTGCCAGCAGCAAGGGGAGGGTTGATACGCAGTATTTT.

The V gene is TRBV6-5, the J gene TRBJ2-5; 10 bases match TRBD1. Germline values: CDR1 MNHEY, CDR2 SVGAGI. CDR3 length: 15 amino acids. With V trimmed by 7 bases and J by 2 bases, 7 bases remained unmatched. The DNA of the CDR3 is TGTGCCAGCACCTCGACAGGGGGCATTCAAGAGACCCAGTACTTC. Encoded protein: CASTSTGGIQETQYF.

The genes are TRBV7-6 and TRBJ2-7; TRBD2 aligns across 7 bases. CDR1 and CDR2 (germline): SGHVS, FNYEAQ. V shed 5 bases, J shed 5 bases, and the junction held 15 bases outside the gene matches. The CDR3 runs to 16 residues. In DNA form, the CDR3 reads TGTGCCAGCAGCAATGAACCGGGACTACAACCCCACGAGCAGTACTTC. Translating it yields CASSNEPGLQPHEQYF.